This T cell receptor (beta chain) was documented in a study of spatial heterogeneity in lung cancer. TCR cDNA molecules were tagged individually, and each one carried a unique molecular identifier. TCRdb independently ran MiXCR on the 5' RACE reads; one entry per CDR3 protein. Here the sample spans 72,000 or so distinct CDR3 sequences, around 9.3% being singletons. Time point: blood at routine non-recurrence follow-up after resection. The CDR3 consists of 15 residues. V was pared by 0 bases and J by 0 bases, with 12 bases between. Germline values: CDR1 GTSNPN, CDR2 SVGIG (reference sequence). This clonotype was seen repeatedly, ten times or more.

The chain couples TRBV30 to TRBJ2-7, with no clear D. The sequence was obtained from a female donor with early-stage non-small cell lung cancer. Sequencing was performed on PBMCs, taken at follow-up. The CDR3 region is CAWSVPWASSYEQYF. The CDR3 DNA is TGTGCCTGGAGTGTACCTTGGGCCAGCTCCTACGAGCAGTACTTC. Full variable domain (remainder filled in from reference TRBV30 and TRBJ2-7): SQTIHQWPATLVQPVGSPLSLECTVEGTSNPNLYWYRQAAGRGLQLLFYSVGIGQISSEVPQNLSASRPQDRQFILSSKKLLLSDSGFYLCAWSVPWASSYEQYFGPGTRLTVT.